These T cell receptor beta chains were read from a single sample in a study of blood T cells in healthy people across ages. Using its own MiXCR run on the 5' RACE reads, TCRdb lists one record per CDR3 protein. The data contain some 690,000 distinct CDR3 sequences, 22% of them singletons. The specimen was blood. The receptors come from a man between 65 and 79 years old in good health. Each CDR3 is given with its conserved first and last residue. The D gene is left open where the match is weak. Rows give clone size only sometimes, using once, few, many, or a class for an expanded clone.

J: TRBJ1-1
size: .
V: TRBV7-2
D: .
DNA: TGTGCCAGCAGCCCAGACGGGACACCCAGGGGCACTGAAGCTTTCTTT
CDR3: CASSPDGTPRGTEAFF

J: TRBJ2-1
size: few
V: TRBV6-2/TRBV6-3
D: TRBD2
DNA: TGTGCCAGCAGGGGGACTAGCGGGAGTAATGAGCAGTTCTTC
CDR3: CASRGTSGSNEQFF

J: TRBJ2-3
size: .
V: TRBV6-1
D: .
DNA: TGTGCCAGCAGCCCCCTGAGAGGGAGGACAGATACGCAGTATTTT
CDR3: CASSPLRGRTDTQYF

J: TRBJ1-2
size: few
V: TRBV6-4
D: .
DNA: TGTGCCAGCAGTGACTCGTGGGGTGACTATGGCTACACCTTC
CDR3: CASSDSWGDYGYTF

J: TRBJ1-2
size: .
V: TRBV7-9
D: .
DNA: TGTGCCAGCAGCTTAGCGTGGGTTAACTATGGCTACACCTTC
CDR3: CASSLAWVNYGYTF

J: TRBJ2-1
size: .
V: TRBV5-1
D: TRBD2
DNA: TGCGCCAGCAGCTTGGTATCGGGGGGAGAAGGTGAGCAGTTCTTC
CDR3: CASSLVSGGEGEQFF

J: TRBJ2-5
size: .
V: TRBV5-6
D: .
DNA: TGTGCCAGCAGCTTGGACCAGGTTGGGGAGACCCAGTACTTC
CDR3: CASSLDQVGETQYF

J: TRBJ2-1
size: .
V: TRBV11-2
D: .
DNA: TGTGCCAGCAGCTTATCAACCGGGTCCGGTAATGAGCAGTTCTTC
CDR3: CASSLSTGSGNEQFF

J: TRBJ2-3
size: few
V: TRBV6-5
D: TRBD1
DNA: TGTGCCAGCAAACCGGGACAGGGGTCAGATACGCAGTATTTT
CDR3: CASKPGQGSDTQYF

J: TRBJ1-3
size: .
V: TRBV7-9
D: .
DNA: TGTGCCAGCAGCTCCCCGGGCGATGGAAACACCATATATTTT
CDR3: CASSSPGDGNTIYF

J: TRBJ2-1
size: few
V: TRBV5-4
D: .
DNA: TGTGCCAGCAACTGGGACGGAAGTAATGAGCAGTTCTTC
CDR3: CASNWDGSNEQFF

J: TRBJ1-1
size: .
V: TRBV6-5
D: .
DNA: TGTGCCAGCAGTTACTCTTCCGGGGGAGACACTGAAGCTTTCTTT
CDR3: CASSYSSGGDTEAFF

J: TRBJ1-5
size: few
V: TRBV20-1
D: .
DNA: TGCAGTGCTACGGGCCCGTTCAATCAGCCCCAGCATTTT
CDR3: CSATGPFNQPQHF

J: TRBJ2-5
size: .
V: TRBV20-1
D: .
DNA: TGCAGTGCTAGCGGGGGGTACTTC
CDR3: CSASGGYF

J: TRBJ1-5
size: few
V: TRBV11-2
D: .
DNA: TGTGCCAGCAGCTTTGAGGGGCAGCCCCAGCATTTT
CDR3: CASSFEGQPQHF

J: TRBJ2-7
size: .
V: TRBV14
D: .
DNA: TGTGCCAGCAGCCAACTGGGCCGGCATATGCAGTACTTC
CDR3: CASSQLGRHMQYF

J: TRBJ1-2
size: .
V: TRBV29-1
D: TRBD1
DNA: TGCAGCGTTGTTCACAGGACAGGGCAATATGGCTACACCTTC
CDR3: CSVVHRTGQYGYTF

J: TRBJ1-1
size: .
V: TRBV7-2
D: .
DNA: TGTGCCAGCAGCGTAGGAGGCTGGGGCACTGAAGCTTTCTTT
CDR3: CASSVGGWGTEAFF

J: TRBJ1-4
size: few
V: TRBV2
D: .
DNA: TGTGCCAGCAGTGAAGATGTATCAACTAATGAAAAACTGTTTTTT
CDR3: CASSEDVSTNEKLFF

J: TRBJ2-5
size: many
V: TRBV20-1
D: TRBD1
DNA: TGCAGTGCTAGAGACCCCCGGGACAGGGTTCTGGTTGAAGAGACCCAGTACTTC
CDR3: CSARDPRDRVLVEETQYF

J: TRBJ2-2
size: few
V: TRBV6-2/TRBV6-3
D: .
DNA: TGTGCCAGCATTGCATCCAGGACAGTAGGGGAGCTGTTTTTT
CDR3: CASIASRTVGELFF

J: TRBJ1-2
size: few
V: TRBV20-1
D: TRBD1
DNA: TGCAGTGCTCCAACAGGGGGCGACTATGGCTACACCTTC
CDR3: CSAPTGGDYGYTF